The next 16 T cell receptor beta chains were all read from a single sample in a study of blood T cell repertoires in COVID-19. Libraries were prepared by immunoSEQ multiplex PCR; TCRdb keeps only in-frame clonotypes and omits some of them. The sample lists 200,000 to 250,000 clones, about 87% occurring once. The sample consisted of peripheral blood. All receptors derive from a man aged 25 to 40 with COVID-19, enrolled during active disease.

This chain links TRBV6-5 with TRBJ2-7, with TRBD2 as a possible D gene (6 bases). CDR1 is MNHEY, CDR2 SVGAGI, per germline. The CDR3 runs to 13 residues. Trimming removed 6 bases from V and 5 bases from J, with 14 bases in between. This CDR3 reads CASSSPGVHEQYF. The CDR3 bases are TGTGCCAGCAGCTCCCCGGGGGTCCACGAGCAGTACTTC.

The chain carries TRBV18 and TRBJ1-5; D is uncertain. Trimming took 3 bases from V and 5 from J, leaving 8 bases between them. This CDR3 has 13 amino acids. In germline, CDR1 is KGHSH, CDR2 LQKENI. The DNA for the CDR3 is TGTGCCAGCTCACCCTACCCGGATCAGCCCCAGCATTTT. It yields the protein CASSPYPDQPQHF.

The chain recombines TRBV29-1 with TRBJ1-2, with 9 bases fitting TRBD1. Losses at the gene ends were 5 bases for V and 0 bases for J; bases not matched to a gene: 10. This CDR3 region has 16 residues. The germline V gene encodes CDR1 SQVTM and CDR2 ANQGSEA. The CDR3 protein is CSVLRSGQGTNYGYTF. The CDR3 coding sequence is TGCAGCGTTCTAAGATCGGGACAGGGTACTAACTATGGCTACACCTTC.

The V and J genes are TRBV27 and TRBJ2-1; 11 nucleotides match TRBD2. CDR3 size: 16 residues. The germline gives CDR1 MNHEY, CDR2 SMNVEV (reference sequence). After removal of 6 bases from V and 4 bases from J, the junction contained 8 bases not matched to a gene. CDR3 sequence (DNA): TGTGCCAGCAGGATTCCCGGGACTAGCGGATACAATGAGCAGTTCTTC. Protein: CASRIPGTSGYNEQFF.

This chain's CDR3 is CASSSGLAHYNEQFF. The CDR3 DNA follows: TGTGCCAGTAGTTCGGGACTAGCGCACTACAATGAGCAGTTCTTC. The chain couples TRBV19 to TRBJ2-1; 10 nucleotides align to TRBD2. CDR1 and CDR2 (germline): LNHDA, SQIVND (reference sequence). V was clipped by 5 bases and J by 3 bases; unmatched bases: 4. The CDR3 totals 15 residues.

The chain couples TRBV7-9 to TRBJ2-7, with TRBD1 identical over 12 bases. This CDR3 spans 16 amino acids. Germline lookup yields CDR1 SEHNR and CDR2 FQNEAQ (reference sequence). V trimming: 5 bases; J trimming: 2 bases; junction bases outside the gene matches: 7. CDR3 in DNA: TGTGCCAGCAGCCCGGGGACAGGGGGCCCCCCCTACGAGCAGTACTTC. It codes for CASSPGTGGPPYEQYF.

This clone has only one observation. The rearrangement joins TRBV27 to TRBJ1-5, with a possible D match to TRBD1 (5 bases). The V gene's germline CDR1 is MNHEY and CDR2 SMNVEV (reference sequence). CDR3 length equals 14 residues. V dropped 5 bases and J dropped 3 bases, with 11 bases sitting between them. CDR3 sequence (DNA): TGTGCCAGCAGTCTCGGGGGTAACAATCAGCCCCAGCATTTT. The encoded protein is CASSLGGNNQPQHF.

The chain recombines TRBV5-1 with TRBJ2-2, with D perhaps TRBD2 (6 bases). Germline V gene data show CDR1 as SGHRS and CDR2 as YFSETQ. The CDR3 runs to 16 residues. V shed 3 bases and J shed 1 base, with 13 bases lying between them. The DNA of the CDR3 is TGCGCCAGCAGCTGGAGGGCGGAGAGGAACACCGGGGAGCTGTTTTTT. Its translation is CASSWRAERNTGELFF.

The V call is TRBV5-1, the J call TRBJ1-2; D call uncertain. CDR3 size: 16 residues. Trimming shortened V by 0 bases and J by 0 bases, and 12 bases separated the two germline ends. Germline V gene sequence: CDR1 SGHRS, CDR2 YFSETQ. DNA of the CDR3: TGCGCCAGCAGCTTGGCGCGAGACAACGCTAACTATGGCTACACCTTC. It yields the protein CASSLARDNANYGYTF.

This rearrangement joins TRBV18 to TRBJ1-5, with no clear D. V lost 2 bases to trimming and J lost 0 bases, with 5 bases between them. The CDR3 is 14 amino acids. Germline V lookup: CDR1 KGHSH, CDR2 LQKENI. The CDR3 sequence: CASSPAYSNQPQHF. The CDR3 region has the DNA TGTGCCAGCTCACCAGCCTATAGCAATCAGCCCCAGCATTTT. Looking up the rest from reference TRBV18 and TRBJ1-5 gives the full variable domain: NAGVMQNPRHLVRRRGQEARLRCSPMKGHSHVYWYRQLPEEGLKFMVYLQKENIIDESGMPKERFSAEFPKEGPSILRIQQVVRGDSAAYFCASSPAYSNQPQHFGDGTRLSIL.

The chain links TRBV27 to TRBJ2-3, with 14 bases matching TRBD2. Losses at the gene ends were 6 bases for V and 7 bases for J; bases not matched to a gene: 12. This CDR3 region has 17 residues. CDR1 is MNHEY, CDR2 SMNVEV, per germline (reference sequence). This CDR3 is CASRRATGTSGRNTQYF. The CDR3 coding sequence is TGTGCCAGCAGGCGAGCCACCGGGACTAGCGGGAGAAATACGCAGTATTTT.

This chain uses TRBV3-1 (or the pseudogene TRBV3-2) with TRBJ1-6, with no clear D. Trimming stripped 0 bases from V and 10 bases from J, with 13 bases between. CDR3 length: 15 amino acids. CDR1 and CDR2 from the germline V gene are LGHDT and YNNKEL (reference sequence). The chain's CDR3 is CASSQEAQKRSPLHF. The CDR3 region has the DNA TGTGCCAGCAGCCAAGAAGCTCAAAAACGATCACCCCTCCACTTT.

This clone was recorded only once. The rearrangement uses TRBV28 and TRBJ2-5; TRBD2 might be the D (6 bases). This CDR3 has 14 amino acids. V gave up 5 bases and J gave up 4 bases, with 14 bases separating them. The germline V gene has CDR1 MDHEN and CDR2 SYDVKM. The CDR3 DNA is TGTGCCAGCAGTCCTCCGGGACTGGCAGAGACCCAGTACTTC. Amino acid sequence: CASSPPGLAETQYF.

In regard to this clone: This sample includes further DNA sequences coding for the same CDR3. This rearrangement joins TRBV6-5 to TRBJ1-2; TRBD1 matches 9 bases. Trimming at V came to 0 bases and at J to 4 bases, leaving 0 bases not matched to a gene. This CDR3 is 14 amino acids long. Germline V CDR1 and CDR2: MNHEY, SVGAGI. CDR3 amino acids: CASSYSTGGYGYTF. Here the CDR3 DNA reads TGTGCCAGCAGTTACTCGACAGGGGGCTATGGCTACACCTTC.

The rearrangement links TRBV28 to TRBJ2-1, with 8 bases identical to TRBD2. The length of the CDR3 is 15 residues. The V gene's germline CDR1 is MDHEN and CDR2 SYDVKM. V shed 7 bases and J 7 bases; nucleotides not matched to a gene: 12. In DNA form, the CDR3 reads TGTGCCAGCATTCCGACTAGCGAGAAGAAAAATGAGCAGTTCTTC. It encodes CASIPTSEKKNEQFF.

Worth noting for this clone: An end of the junction differs from the germline gene, which may be a read error. The V gene is TRBV5-1, the J gene TRBJ1-1; unclear D gene. Germline loops: CDR1 SGHRS, CDR2 YFSETQ. The CDR3 has 13 residues. The CDR3: CASSFDGNAEAFF. DNA for the CDR3: TGCGCCAGCAGCTTCGACGGGAACGCTGAAGCTTTCTTT.